Below, 27 T cell receptor beta chains from the same sample are listed, as sequenced in a study of Graves' ophthalmopathy and Graves' hyperthyroidism. Amplifying from RNA transcripts, the study obtained TCR beta CDR3 regions. HTBI primers were used in a first-round RT-PCR, which preceded a second-round multiplex PCR. Using its own MiXCR run on the multiplex PCR reads, TCRdb lists one record per CDR3 protein. Of a few hundred thousand distinct CDR3 sequences in the sample, under 40% were seen once. The sequenced sample consisted of peripheral blood or thyroid tissue (not recorded which). These TCRs come from an adult man with Graves' hyperthyroidism.

The gene calls are TRBV7-2 and TRBJ2-7; 8 nucleotides align to TRBD1. The V segment lost 5 bases and the J segment 6 bases; nucleotides outside the gene matches: 12. The CDR3 loop spans 15 amino acids. Germline assignment: CDR1 SGHTA and CDR2 FQGNSA. The DNA of the CDR3 is TGTGCCAGCAGCCAAGAAGGCAGGGGGCGCCGCGAGCAGTACTTC. Translation gives CASSQEGRGRREQYF.

The chain joins TRBV10-3 to TRBJ1-1; D is undetermined. The germline V gene encodes CDR1 ENHRY and CDR2 SYGVKD. With 10 bases removed from V and 1 base from J, the gap between germline ends came to 19 bases. CDR3 size: 15 residues. The CDR3 protein is CATGIREVSNTEAFF. The DNA of the CDR3 is TGTGCCACCGGTATCCGGGAGGTCTCGAACACTGAAGCTTTCTTT.

The V gene is TRBV10-3, the J gene TRBJ2-7, with 8 bases lining up with TRBD1. There are 14 residues in the CDR3. Germline-derived CDR1 and CDR2 are ENHRY and SYGVKD. After removal of 6 bases from V and 6 bases from J, the junction contained 10 bases not matched to a gene. This chain's CDR3 is CAIRTGQVLFEQYF. DNA for the CDR3: TGTGCCATCAGAACGGGACAGGTTTTATTCGAGCAGTACTTC.

This clonotype has only a few counts. The rearrangement links TRBV7-2 to TRBJ2-7; tentative D call: TRBD1 (5 bases). Germline values: CDR1 SGHTA, CDR2 FQGNSA. V lost 5 bases and J 6 bases, leaving 20 bases between the germline ends. This CDR3 region has 15 residues. CDR3 nucleotides: TGTGCCAGCAGCCAAGTGGCAGGGCAGGTAGTCGAGCAGTACTTC. Translated: CASSQVAGQVVEQYF.

This clonotype was seen at least ten times. This chain connects TRBV6-6 to TRBJ1-1; no clear D gene. Germline V lookup: CDR1 MNHNY, CDR2 SVGAGI (reference sequence). The CDR3 is 15 residues long. The germline V and J ends were trimmed by 0 bases and 0 bases, with 8 bases remaining between them. The CDR3 is CASSYSTRMNTEAFF. In DNA form, the CDR3 reads TGTGCCAGCAGTTACTCGACACGCATGAACACTGAAGCTTTCTTT.

This clonotype was observed at least ten times. The chain carries TRBV13 and TRBJ1-2, with D hard to call. The CDR3 covers 14 residues. Germline-derived CDR1 and CDR2 are PRHDT and FYEKMQ (reference sequence). Trimming stripped 5 bases from V and 8 bases from J, with 18 bases between. CDR3 DNA: TGTGCCAGCAGCCCGAAAAAAGGACTGGGAGGCTACACCTTC. It specifies CASSPKKGLGGYTF. The entire variable domain, with the rest obtained from reference TRBV13 and TRBJ1-2, is as follows: AAGVIQSPRHLIKEKRETATLKCYPIPRHDTVYWYQQGPGQDPQFLISFYEKMQSDKGSIPDRFSAQQFSDYHSELNMSSLELGDSALYFCASSPKKGLGGYTFGSGTRLTVV.

This clonotype was found once. This could be a read error, since a much larger clone is one nucleotide away. The rearrangement links TRBV2 to TRBJ1-1; no definite D call. The CDR3 runs to 14 residues. The germline CDR1 and CDR2 sequences are SNHLY and FYNNEI. The CDR3 DNA reads as TGTGCCAGCAGTGAAATACAGACCGTTACTGGAGCTTTCTTT. Translating gives CASSEIQTVTGAFF.

This clonotype is a singleton in its sample. J is TRBJ2-7 and V is TRBV25-1, with D perhaps matching TRBD1 (7 bases). From germline, CDR1 is MGHDK and CDR2 SYGVNS. CDR3 length equals 15 residues. With 9 bases removed from V and 5 bases from J, the gap between germline ends came to 23 bases. The CDR3 loop reads CARSTSDRRDHEQYF. For the CDR3, the DNA is TGTGCCAGGAGCACCTCGGACAGGAGGGACCACGAGCAGTACTTC.

This clonotype was found many times. The V call is TRBV12-3 or TRBV12-4, the J call TRBJ2-7, with D possibly TRBD1 on 6 matching bases. V was pared by 5 bases and J by 3 bases, with 8 bases between. The CDR3 length is 12 residues. The CDR3 protein is CASSVQGYEQYF. The CDR3 DNA sequence: TGTGCCAGCAGTGTACAGGGCTACGAGCAGTACTTC.

CDR3 residues: CASRPGATDTQYF. The CDR3 nucleotides read TGTGCCAGCAGGCCCGGGGCCACAGATACGCAGTATTTT. V is TRBV12-3 or TRBV12-4 and J is TRBJ2-3; D assignment may be TRBD1 or TRBD2 (5 bases each). The ends were cut back, 6 bases at V and 2 bases at J, with 9 bases in the middle. The CDR3 spans 13 residues.

In its sample, this clonotype was seen a few times. The V call is TRBV15, the J call TRBJ2-2, with a weak D call TRBD2 (5 bases). Trimming shortened V by 4 bases and J by 0 bases, and 12 bases separated the two germline ends. The CDR3 totals 16 residues. CDR1 LNHNV and CDR2 YYDKDF come from the germline V gene (reference sequence). CDR3 amino acids: CATSKETTSNTGELFF. CDR3 bases: TGTGCCACCAGCAAGGAGACTACCTCGAACACCGGGGAGCTGTTTTTT.

DNA of the CDR3: TGCAGCGTTGTCGCCGGCACAGGAGACGGGGTATATGGCTACACCTTC. It encodes CSVVAGTGDGVYGYTF. This chain links TRBV29-1 with TRBJ1-2; a weak D match, TRBD1 (5 bases). Germline V CDR1 and CDR2: SQVTM, ANQGSEA. The CDR3 extends over 16 amino acids. Trimming took 4 bases from V and 5 from J, leaving 23 bases between them.

This clonotype was observed at least ten times. The chain uses TRBV9 and TRBJ2-2; 10 bases match TRBD1. V was clipped by 0 bases and J by 4 bases; unmatched bases: 3. CDR1 is SGDLS and CDR2 is YYNGEE in the germline V gene. This CDR3 is 16 amino acids long. The CDR3: CASSVGGTGVTGELFF. The CDR3 DNA is TGTGCCAGCAGCGTAGGCGGGACAGGGGTCACCGGGGAGCTGTTTTTT.

This clonotype was observed a single time. One base away lies a much larger clone, so this may be a sequencing read error. This chain joins TRBV12-3 or TRBV12-4 and TRBJ2-7; D tentatively fits TRBD1 or TRBD2 (6 bases each). Trimming left V 2 bases short and J 5 bases short, with 16 bases between. The CDR3 has 15 residues. The CDR3 here is CASSLRGGQSHEQYF. The DNA for the CDR3 is TGTGCCAGCAGTTTAAGGGGAGGACAGTCCCACGAGCAGTACTTC.

This clonotype turned up a few times. The CDR3 coding sequence is TGTGCCAGCAGCTTGGGGACTATTACCTACGAGCAGTACTTC. Protein: CASSLGTITYEQYF. The chain carries TRBV5-8 and TRBJ2-7, with D maybe TRBD2 (6 bases). There are 14 residues in the CDR3. V was cut by 0 bases and J by 2 bases, with 9 bases left in between. Per the germline V gene, CDR1 is SGHTS and CDR2 is YDEGEE. Using reference TRBV5-8 and TRBJ2-7 for the parts outside the CDR3, the full variable domain is EAGVTQSPTHLIKTRGQQATLRCSPISGHTSVYWYQQALGLGLQFLLWYDEGEERNRGNFPPRFSGRQFPNYSSELNVNALELEDSALYLCASSLGTITYEQYFGPGTRLTVT.

This chain joins TRBV5-1 and TRBJ1-5, with TRBD1 identical over 8 bases. With the DNA end fitting TRBJ2-3 better, the J assignment may be wrong. Germline V gene data show CDR1 as SGHRS and CDR2 as YFSETQ. The CDR3 totals 17 residues. CDR3 nucleotides: TGCGCCAGCAGTCTGGCTGGGGTCAGGGGGCTCGATCAGCCCCAGTATTTT. Its protein is CASSLAGVRGLDQPQYF.

This clonotype was detected many times. The gene calls are TRBV7-6 and TRBJ1-2; TRBD1 matches at 7 bases. The length of the CDR3 is 16 residues. The J segment lost 3 bases and the V segment lost 5 bases, leaving 12 bases of the junction unmatched. Germline CDR1 is SGHVS and CDR2 is FNYEAQ. The CDR3 spells CASSPYSGQSYYGYTF. The DNA for the CDR3 is TGTGCCAGCAGCCCTTACTCGGGACAGTCGTACTATGGCTACACCTTC.

This clonotype was seen a single time. This may be a read error, as it is one base from a much larger clone. The V gene is TRBV11-2, the J gene TRBJ1-6; D is perhaps TRBD1 (6 bases). Trimming cost V 5 bases and J 10 bases, with 15 bases left between them. The CDR3 spans 14 residues. CDR1 SGHAT and CDR2 FQNNGV come from the germline V gene. CDR3 in DNA: TGTGCCAGCAGCGTAGGGGGTCAGCGCTCACCCCTCCACTTT. Protein product: CASSVGGQRSPLHF.

This clonotype appeared a few times. The chain uses TRBV6-2 or TRBV6-3 and TRBJ1-1, with D possibly matching TRBD1 (6 bases). There are 14 residues in the CDR3. Germline-derived CDR1 and CDR2 are MNHEY and SVGEGT. V was cut by 6 bases and J by 5 bases, with 16 bases left in between. The CDR3 sequence is CASRKDRSGTEAFF. Here the CDR3 DNA reads TGTGCCAGCAGAAAGGACAGAAGTGGAACTGAAGCTTTCTTT.

This clonotype was seen many times. The chain uses TRBV9 and TRBJ1-6; D is perhaps TRBD1 (5 bases). With 0 bases removed from V and 0 bases from J, the gap between germline ends came to 10 bases. The CDR3 sequence is 17 residues long. Germline CDR1 reads SGDLS; CDR2 reads YYNGEE. The CDR3 DNA is TGTGCCAGCAGCGTAGAGGGACGGAGCTCCTATAATTCACCCCTCCACTTT. Its protein product is CASSVEGRSSYNSPLHF.

On this clonotype itself: The junction departs from germline at one end; a sequencing error may be responsible. The chain couples TRBV24-1 to TRBJ2-7; possibly TRBD1 for D (6 bases). Germline values: CDR1 KGHDR, CDR2 SFDVKD. The CDR3 runs to 17 residues. CDR3 sequence (DNA): TGTGCCACTAGTGGCGCCATGTATAGGACAGAGAGCTACGAGCAGTACTTC. This sequence encodes CATSGAMYRTESYEQYF.

This clonotype was observed a single time. The chain couples TRBV7-9 to TRBJ2-3, with TRBD1 matching over 9 bases. J lost 2 bases, V lost 8 bases, and 8 bases had no gene match. Germline V gives CDR1 SEHNR, CDR2 FQNEAQ (reference sequence). The CDR3 is 15 residues long. CDR3 nucleotides: TGTGCCAGCTGGGGGACAGGGCATTTCACAGATACGCAGTATTTT. Translated: CASWGTGHFTDTQYF.

Only a few counts were recorded for this clonotype. An end of the junction does not agree with germline; a read error may underlie this. The V call is TRBV2, the J call TRBJ2-7; TRBD1 matches 8 bases. The germline V gene encodes CDR1 SNHLY and CDR2 FYNNEI. This CDR3 comprises 14 residues. As DNA, the CDR3 is TGTGCCAGCAGTGATGGACAGGGAGAAGACGAGCAATACTTC. Amino acids: CASSDGQGEDEQYF.

Concerning this clonotype: A read error may explain this, as a much larger clone is one base away. The rearrangement joins TRBV5-6 to TRBJ1-2; 8 bases are shared with TRBD1. Looked up from germline, CDR1 is SGHDT and CDR2 is YYEEEE. This CDR3 contains 15 residues. CDR3 loop: CASSLGTGLNYGCTF. CDR3 in DNA: TGTGCCAGCAGCTTGGGGACAGGGTTAAACTATGGCTGCACCTTC.

The chain employs TRBV7-8 and TRBJ2-1, with no clear D. Trimming took 5 bases from V and 4 from J, leaving 9 bases between them. The CDR3 extends over 13 amino acids. Germline CDR1 SGHVS, CDR2 FQNEAQ. CDR3 coding DNA: TGTGCCAGCAGCCCTCACTTATACAATGAGCAGTTCTTC. Its translation is CASSPHLYNEQFF.

The chain uses TRBV7-8 and TRBJ2-7; TRBD1 aligns across 7 bases. With 5 bases clipped from V and 3 bases from J, the junction kept 10 bases outside the gene matches. This CDR3 contains 15 residues. Per the germline V gene, CDR1 is SGHVS and CDR2 is FQNEAQ. Here the CDR3 reads CASSLDRARLYEQYF. Written as DNA, the CDR3 is TGTGCCAGCAGCCTCGACAGGGCCCGCCTCTACGAGCAGTACTTC.

This clonotype was picked up many times. This sequence joins TRBV29-1 and TRBJ1-3; 7 nucleotides align to TRBD1. CDR3 length: 15 residues. The germline CDR1 and CDR2 sequences are SQVTM and ANQGSEA. V shed 6 bases and J 0 bases; nucleotides not matched to a gene: 8. CDR3 sequence: CSVDTQGNSGNTIYF. The CDR3 DNA follows: TGCAGCGTAGATACACAGGGGAACTCTGGAAACACCATATATTTT. The variable domain in full, completed from reference TRBV29-1 and TRBJ1-3, reads SAVISQKPSRDICQRGTSLTIQCQVDSQVTMMFWYRQQPGQSLTLIATANQGSEATYESGFVIDKFPISRPNLTFSTLTVSNMSPEDSSIYLCSVDTQGNSGNTIYFGEGSWLTVV.